This T cell receptor (beta chain) is drawn from a study of blood T cell repertoires in COVID-19. On the study more broadly: Each recovered donor of Cohort 3 presented with two negative PCRs, clearance, or symptom resolution.

Per the study methods: How many nucleated cells were present was estimated from reference gene primer amplification. Only in-frame clones appear in the TCRdb table, and some are missing; sequencing was by immunoSEQ multiplex PCR. That table gives V, J and clone size, and the DNA gave D and trimming. The sample shows about 170,000 clones, approximately 79% of them seen only once. CDR1 is SEHNR and CDR2 is FQNEAQ in the germline V gene (reference sequence). J lost 9 bases, V lost 3 bases, and 8 bases had no gene match. CDR3 size: 15 residues. J is TRBJ1-5 and V is TRBV7-9, with 10 nucleotides matching TRBD1. The source material was PBMCs or T cells enriched from blood (not recorded which). The clonotype was recovered from a woman between 65 and 79 years old in a cohort exposed to, infected with or recovered from COVID-19 (not recorded which). In DNA, the CDR3 is TGTGCCAGCAGCTTCGAGACAGGGGGCGCGTCGCCCCAGCATTTT. Its protein product is CASSFETGGASPQHF.